The 21 T cell receptor beta chains given below trace back to one sample, sequenced in a study of blood T cells in healthy people across ages. The second PCR ran roughly 6 to 11 cycles with a sample-barcoded 5' primer and J-beta primers. A single record per CDR3 protein comes from TCRdb applying MiXCR to the 5' RACE reads. Of around 1.5 million distinct CDR3 sequences in the sample, about 31% were seen once. Specimen: blood. These receptors all come from a woman aged 25-40 years in good health.

This clonotype appeared a single time. The rearrangement uses TRBV5-1 and TRBJ2-7, with D perhaps TRBD1 (6 bases). Trimming took off 3 bases at V and 0 bases at J, with 13 bases between the two ends. Looked up from germline, CDR1 is SGHRS and CDR2 is YFSETQ. This CDR3 has 15 residues. CDR3 in DNA: TGCGCCAGCAGCTCGAAGGGACAAGCCTCCTACGAGCAGTACTTC. Its translation: CASSSKGQASYEQYF.

This clonotype was detected a few times. The rearrangement joins TRBV20-1 to TRBJ2-1, with D perhaps given as TRBD1 or TRBD2 (5 bases each). With 7 bases removed from V and 10 bases from J, the gap between germline ends came to 17 bases. The CDR3 extends over 12 amino acids. Germline lookup yields CDR1 DFQATT and CDR2 SNEGSKA (reference sequence). In nucleotides, the CDR3 is TGCAGTGAGAGGGGCGGCCAGGGAGAGCAGTTCTTC. This gives the protein CSERGGQGEQFF.

In this sample, this clonotype turned up many times. The J gene is TRBJ2-7, the V gene TRBV5-1; no reliable D call. V lost 0 bases and J 5 bases, leaving 9 bases between the germline ends. Germline V CDR1 and CDR2: SGHRS, YFSETQ. This CDR3 spans 13 amino acids. The CDR3, as DNA: TGCGCCAGCAGCTTGGGTACCACTAACGAGCAGTACTTC. Amino acids: CASSLGTTNEQYF.

The V gene is TRBV12-3 or TRBV12-4, the J gene TRBJ2-4; 13 nucleotides match TRBD2. The CDR3 totals 14 residues. V was clipped by 9 bases and J by 6 bases; unmatched bases: 5. The CDR3 here is CASSLAGGRNIQYF. CDR3 bases: TGTGCCAGTTCACTAGCGGGAGGGCGAAACATTCAGTACTTC.

In this sample, this clonotype turned up a few times. J is TRBJ2-7 and V is TRBV5-1; D is perhaps TRBD1 (9 bases). Germline-derived CDR1 and CDR2 are SGHRS and YFSETQ. CDR3 size: 18 residues. Trimming took off 4 bases at V and 2 bases at J, with 25 bases between the two ends. CDR3 bases: TGCGCCAGCAGCAAACAGGGGGCGAGCGGGAGAACGGCCTACGAGCAGTACTTC. Translation gives CASSKQGASGRTAYEQYF.

This clonotype was seen only a few times. This chain joins TRBV5-1 and TRBJ2-3; 7 positions agree with TRBD2. Germline V gene data show CDR1 as SGHRS and CDR2 as YFSETQ. Losses at the gene ends were 5 bases for V and 1 base for J; bases not matched to a gene: 10. The CDR3 is made up of 16 amino acids. The CDR3 is CASSHQRGSGTDTQYF. In DNA form, the CDR3 reads TGCGCCAGCAGTCACCAGCGGGGATCCGGCACAGATACGCAGTATTTT.

V and J are TRBV10-3 and TRBJ2-5; D assignment may be TRBD1 or TRBD2 (6 bases each). The V end lost 4 bases, the J end lost 9 bases, and 12 bases lay between the germline ends. The CDR3 runs to 12 residues. CDR1 is ENHRY, CDR2 SYGVKD, per germline. The CDR3 DNA reads TGTGCCATCAGTGGGAAGGGGGAGGCCCAGTACTTC. Translating it yields CAISGKGEAQYF.

This clonotype was seen only once. This chain links TRBV7-9 with TRBJ2-5; TRBD1 aligns across 7 bases. Trimming removed 6 bases from V and 5 bases from J; junction bases left unmatched: 9. CDR1 and CDR2 (germline): SEHNR, FQNEAQ (reference sequence). The CDR3 runs 14 residues. CDR3 coding DNA: TGTGCCAGCAGTTCACAAGGGGGCTGGGAGACCCAGTACTTC. Protein product: CASSSQGGWETQYF.

The V and J genes are TRBV6-1 and TRBJ1-1; D not certain. The CDR3 runs to 13 residues. The germline V and J ends were trimmed by 3 bases and 1 base, with 6 bases remaining between them. The germline V gene encodes CDR1 MNHNS and CDR2 SASEGT. The CDR3 region is CASSDFQNTEAFF. CDR3 coding DNA: TGTGCCAGCAGTGATTTCCAGAACACTGAAGCTTTCTTT.

This chain uses TRBV27 with TRBJ1-2; D is undetermined. CDR1 is MNHEY and CDR2 is SMNVEV in the germline V gene (reference sequence). The germline V and J ends were trimmed by 8 bases and 0 bases, with 4 bases remaining between them. This CDR3 has 11 amino acids. The CDR3 DNA reads as TGTGCCAGCTGGACTAACTATGGCTACACCTTC. Its protein product is CASWTNYGYTF.

This clonotype showed up many times. One base away lies a much larger clone, so this may be a sequencing read error. V gene TRBV15 combines with J gene TRBJ1-4; D call uncertain. Germline V gives CDR1 LNHNV, CDR2 YYDKDF (reference sequence). The CDR3 loop spans 14 amino acids. For the CDR3, the DNA is TGTGCCACCAGCAGAGGCTCCCGTAATGAAAAACGGTTTTTT. The encoded protein is CATSRGSRNEKRFF.

The rearrangement links TRBV6-6 to TRBJ2-2; possible D gene TRBD1, 7 bases. The CDR3 loop spans 14 amino acids. Germline CDR1 is MNHNY and CDR2 is SVGAGI (reference sequence). Trimming removed 8 bases at V and 0 bases at J, with 10 bases between. The CDR3 loop reads CASAGQSNTGELFF. The CDR3 DNA reads TGTGCCAGCGCGGGACAGTCGAACACCGGGGAGCTGTTTTTT.

The table lists this clonotype with a few counts. The chain couples TRBV7-9 to TRBJ2-3, with TRBD2 matching 9 bases. The trim removed 1 base at V and 5 bases at J, leaving 7 bases unmatched. The CDR3 runs to 16 residues. In germline, CDR1 is SEHNR, CDR2 FQNEAQ (reference sequence). DNA for the CDR3: TGTGCCAGCAGCTTAGGCCGCGGGAGGGGAATAGATACGCAGTATTTT. Amino acid sequence: CASSLGRGRGIDTQYF.

This clonotype occurred many times. The chain has TRBV5-1 and TRBJ1-2, with D perhaps TRBD1 (5 bases). The V and J ends lost 3 bases and 0 bases respectively, with 9 bases between them. The CDR3 is 14 residues long. Germline V gives CDR1 SGHRS, CDR2 YFSETQ. CDR3 loop: CASSWDSPNYGYTF. The DNA for the CDR3 is TGCGCCAGCAGCTGGGACTCTCCTAACTATGGCTACACCTTC.

The V gene is TRBV21-1, the J gene TRBJ2-7. TRBV21-1 is a known pseudogene. This CDR3 has 17 residues. CDR3 sequence (DNA): TGTGCCAGCATGATACAATGCAGCGAGCGGAGGGCCTACGAGCAGTACTTC. It specifies CASMIQCSERRAYEQYF.

The chain has TRBV7-2 and TRBJ2-1; no clear D. The CDR3 is 15 amino acids. CDR1 is SGHTA and CDR2 is FQGNSA in the germline V gene. With 0 bases removed from V and 3 bases from J, the gap between germline ends came to 9 bases. The CDR3 loop is CASSLAGVIYNEQFF. In nucleotides, the CDR3 is TGTGCCAGCAGCTTAGCTGGGGTGATCTACAATGAGCAGTTCTTC.

Comments on this clonotype: It may be a read error: a sequence one base away is much more abundant. The chain combines TRBV7-2 with TRBJ2-5; D tentatively fits TRBD1 or TRBD2 (5 bases each). Germline V lookup: CDR1 SGHTA, CDR2 FQGNSA. This CDR3 comprises 14 residues. Trimming pared 1 base from V and 9 bases from J, leaving 15 bases between. The CDR3 DNA is TGTGCCAGCAGCTTAGAAACGGTGACAGCGGCCCAGTACTTC. It encodes CASSLETVTAAQYF.

This clonotype has only a few counts. V is TRBV7-2 and J is TRBJ1-1; maybe TRBD1 (5 bases). The V gene lost 4 bases and the J gene lost 2 bases, with 14 bases spanning the gap. Germline assignment: CDR1 SGHTA and CDR2 FQGNSA. There are 15 residues in the CDR3. As DNA, the CDR3 is TGTGCCAGCAGCTCCCAGGGTGGTGGTAACACTGAAGCTTTCTTT. This codes for CASSSQGGGNTEAFF. The full variable domain, completed using reference TRBV7-2 and TRBJ1-1, is GAGVSQSPSNKVTEKGKDVELRCDPISGHTALYWYRQSLGQGLEFLIYFQGNSAPDKSGLPSDRFSAERTGGSVSTLTIQRTQQEDSAVYLCASSSQGGGNTEAFFGQGTRLTVV.

In its sample, this clonotype was seen a few times. The chain uses TRBV25-1 and TRBJ2-5, with 9 bases matching TRBD1. Trimming removed 3 bases from V and 5 bases from J; junction bases left unmatched: 4. This CDR3 has 14 residues. Germline CDR1 and CDR2: MGHDK and SYGVNS. CDR3 protein: CASSDYRGRETQYF. The CDR3 DNA reads as TGTGCCAGCAGTGACTACAGGGGGCGGGAGACCCAGTACTTC. The full variable domain, in which reference TRBV25-1 and TRBJ2-5 provide the parts outside the CDR3, is EADIYQTPRYLVIGTGKKITLECSQTMGHDKMYWYQQDPGMELHLIHYSYGVNSTEKGDLSSESTVSRIRTEHFPLTLESARPSHTSQYLCASSDYRGRETQYFGPGTRLLVL.

This clonotype has only a few counts. The rearrangement links TRBV20-1 to TRBJ1-2, with 7 bases fitting TRBD1. This CDR3 is built from 13 residues. Per germline, CDR1 DFQATT and CDR2 SNEGSKA (reference sequence). The trim removed 4 bases at V and 4 bases at J, leaving 6 bases unmatched. In DNA form, the CDR3 reads TGCAGTGCTACCGGGACAGAGACCTATGGCTACACCTTC. Encoded protein: CSATGTETYGYTF.

The chain recombines TRBV7-9 with TRBJ2-1; the match to TRBD2 covers 9 bases. The J segment lost 3 bases and the V segment lost 11 bases, leaving 17 bases of the junction unmatched. Germline CDR1 is SEHNR and CDR2 is FQNEAQ (reference sequence). This CDR3 is 17 amino acids long. The CDR3 region has the DNA TGTGCCTTGACCGGGAAGACTAGCGGACCGGGCTACAATGAGCAGTTCTTC. Protein: CALTGKTSGPGYNEQFF.